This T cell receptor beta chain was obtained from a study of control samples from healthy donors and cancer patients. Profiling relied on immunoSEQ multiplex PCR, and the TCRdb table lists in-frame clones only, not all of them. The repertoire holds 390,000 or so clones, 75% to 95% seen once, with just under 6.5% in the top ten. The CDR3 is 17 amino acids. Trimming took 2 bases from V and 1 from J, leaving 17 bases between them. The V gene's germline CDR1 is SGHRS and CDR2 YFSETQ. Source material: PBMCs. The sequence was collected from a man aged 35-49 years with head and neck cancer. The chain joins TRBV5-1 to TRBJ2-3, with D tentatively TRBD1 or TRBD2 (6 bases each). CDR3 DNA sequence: TGCGCCAGCAGCTTAGGAGGGGGTAGCATGCGCACAGATACGCAGTATTTT. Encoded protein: CASSLGGGSMRTDTQYF.